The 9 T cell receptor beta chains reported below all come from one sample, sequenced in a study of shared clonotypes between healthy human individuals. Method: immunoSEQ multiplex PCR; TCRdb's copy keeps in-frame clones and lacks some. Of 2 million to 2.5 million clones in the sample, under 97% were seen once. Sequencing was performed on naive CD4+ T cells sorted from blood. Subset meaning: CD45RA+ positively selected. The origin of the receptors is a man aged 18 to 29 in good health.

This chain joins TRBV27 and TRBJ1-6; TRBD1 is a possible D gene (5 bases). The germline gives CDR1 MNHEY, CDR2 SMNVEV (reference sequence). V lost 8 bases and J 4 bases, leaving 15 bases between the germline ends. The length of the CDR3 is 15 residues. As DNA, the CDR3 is TGTGCCAGCCCACTTGGGGGGGGGTATAATTCACCCCTCCACTTT. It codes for CASPLGGGYNSPLHF.

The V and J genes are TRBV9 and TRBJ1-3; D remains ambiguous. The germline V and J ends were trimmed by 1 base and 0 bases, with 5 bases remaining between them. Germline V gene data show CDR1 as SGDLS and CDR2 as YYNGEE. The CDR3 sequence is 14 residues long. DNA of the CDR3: TGTGCCAGCAGCGTATTAAGCTCTGGAAACACCATATATTTT. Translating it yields CASSVLSSGNTIYF.

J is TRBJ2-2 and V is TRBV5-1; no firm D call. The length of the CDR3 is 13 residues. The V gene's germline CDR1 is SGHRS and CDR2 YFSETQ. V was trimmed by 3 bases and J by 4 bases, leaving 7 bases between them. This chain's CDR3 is CASSSTSTGELFF. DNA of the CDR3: TGCGCCAGCAGCTCGACAAGCACCGGGGAGCTGTTTTTT.

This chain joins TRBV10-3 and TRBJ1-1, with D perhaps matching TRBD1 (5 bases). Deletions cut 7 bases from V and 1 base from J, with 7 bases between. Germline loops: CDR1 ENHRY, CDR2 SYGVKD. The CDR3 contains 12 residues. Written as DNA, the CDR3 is TGTGCCATCAATGGGGCGAACACTGAAGCTTTCTTT. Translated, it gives CAINGANTEAFF.

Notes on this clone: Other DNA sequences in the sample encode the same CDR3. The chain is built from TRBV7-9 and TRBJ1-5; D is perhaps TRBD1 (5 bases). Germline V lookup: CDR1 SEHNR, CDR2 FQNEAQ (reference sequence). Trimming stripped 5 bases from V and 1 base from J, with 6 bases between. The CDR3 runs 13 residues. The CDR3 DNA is TGTGCCAGCAGCCGGGACAGCAATCAGCCCCAGCATTTT. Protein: CASSRDSNQPQHF.

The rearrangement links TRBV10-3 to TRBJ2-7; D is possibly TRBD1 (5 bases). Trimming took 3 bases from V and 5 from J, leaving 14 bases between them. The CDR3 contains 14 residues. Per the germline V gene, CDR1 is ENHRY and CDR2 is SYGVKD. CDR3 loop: CAISEGVTVHEQYF. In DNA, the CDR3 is TGTGCCATCAGTGAAGGGGTAACGGTCCACGAGCAGTACTTC.

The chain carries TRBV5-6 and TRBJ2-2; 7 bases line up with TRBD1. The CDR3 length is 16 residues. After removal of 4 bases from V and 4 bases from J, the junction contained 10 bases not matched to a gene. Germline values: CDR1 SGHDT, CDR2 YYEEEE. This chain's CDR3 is CASSRARQGPTGELFF. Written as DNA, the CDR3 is TGTGCCAGCAGCAGAGCCCGACAGGGCCCCACCGGGGAGCTGTTTTTT.

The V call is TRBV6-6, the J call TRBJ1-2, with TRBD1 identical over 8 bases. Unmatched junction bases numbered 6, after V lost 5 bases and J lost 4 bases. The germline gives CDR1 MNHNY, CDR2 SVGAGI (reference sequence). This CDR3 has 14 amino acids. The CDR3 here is CASSTRQGPYGYTF. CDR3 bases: TGTGCCAGCAGTACCAGACAGGGGCCCTATGGCTACACCTTC.

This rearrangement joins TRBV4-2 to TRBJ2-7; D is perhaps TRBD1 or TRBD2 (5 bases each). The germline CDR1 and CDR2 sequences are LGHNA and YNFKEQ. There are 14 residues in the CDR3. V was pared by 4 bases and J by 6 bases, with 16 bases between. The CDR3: CASSRDEGDFEQYF. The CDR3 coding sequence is TGTGCCAGCAGCCGGGACGAAGGAGACTTCGAGCAGTACTTC.